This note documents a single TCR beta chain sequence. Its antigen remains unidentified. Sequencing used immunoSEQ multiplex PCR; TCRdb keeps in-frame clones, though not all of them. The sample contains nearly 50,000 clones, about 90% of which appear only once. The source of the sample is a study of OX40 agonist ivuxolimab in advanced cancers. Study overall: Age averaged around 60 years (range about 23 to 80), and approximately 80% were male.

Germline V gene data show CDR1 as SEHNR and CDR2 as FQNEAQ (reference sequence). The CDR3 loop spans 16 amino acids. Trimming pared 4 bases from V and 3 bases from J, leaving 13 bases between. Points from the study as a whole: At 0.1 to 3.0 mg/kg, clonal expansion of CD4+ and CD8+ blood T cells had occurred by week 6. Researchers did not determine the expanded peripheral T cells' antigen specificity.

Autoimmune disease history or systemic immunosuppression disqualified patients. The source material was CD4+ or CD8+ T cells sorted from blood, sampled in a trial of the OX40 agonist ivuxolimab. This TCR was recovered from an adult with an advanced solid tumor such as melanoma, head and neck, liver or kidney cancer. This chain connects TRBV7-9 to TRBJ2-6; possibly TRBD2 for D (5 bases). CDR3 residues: CASSSTGFGGANVLTF. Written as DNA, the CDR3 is TGTGCCAGCAGCTCCACGGGGTTCGGTGGGGCCAACGTCCTGACTTTC. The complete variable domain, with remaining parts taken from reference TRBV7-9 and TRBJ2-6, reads DTGVSQNPRHKITKRGQNVTFRCDPISEHNRLYWYRQTLGQGPEFLTYFQNEAQLEKSRLLSDRFSAERPKGSFSTLEIQRTEQGDSAMYLCASSSTGFGGANVLTFGAGSRLTVL.